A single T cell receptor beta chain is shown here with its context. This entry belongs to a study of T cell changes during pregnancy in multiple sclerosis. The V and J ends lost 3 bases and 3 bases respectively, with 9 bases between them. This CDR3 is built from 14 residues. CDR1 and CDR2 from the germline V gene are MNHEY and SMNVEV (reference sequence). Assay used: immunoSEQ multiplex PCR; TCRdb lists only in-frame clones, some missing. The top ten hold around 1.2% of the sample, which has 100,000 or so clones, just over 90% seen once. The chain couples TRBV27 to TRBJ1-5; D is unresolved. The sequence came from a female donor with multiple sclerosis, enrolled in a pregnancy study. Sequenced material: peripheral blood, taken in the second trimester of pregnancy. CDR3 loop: CASSFSYSNQPQHF. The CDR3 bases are TGTGCCAGCAGTTTCTCCTATTCCAATCAGCCCCAGCATTTT.